In this sample, the clone carrying this T cell receptor beta chain turned up many times. Its antigen is undetermined. The data were obtained in a study of Graves' ophthalmopathy and Graves' hyperthyroidism. In the study overall: Hyperthyroidism was considered stable when no ophthalmopathy appeared within 18 months of follow-up.

Study-wide results and caveats: Blood samples also showed most expanded thyroid clonotypes exceeding 0.001 frequency.

Amplification targeted the TCR beta CDR3 regions, with RNA transcripts as the source material. Second-round multiplex PCR came after a first-round RT-PCR that employed HTBI primers. MiXCR was run by TCRdb on the multiplex PCR reads, yielding one entry per CDR3 protein. The sample lists approximately 1.2 million distinct CDR3 sequences, around a third occurring once. Aged 18 to 65, hyperthyroidism patients had been newly diagnosed, with under 2 months' duration. The CDR3 is made up of 11 amino acids. Germline V gene lookup returns CDR1 SNHLY and CDR2 FYNNEI. Trimming cost V 6 bases and J 5 bases, with 7 bases left between them.

The TCR was taken from an adult man with Graves' hyperthyroidism. The specimen sequenced was peripheral blood or thyroid tissue (not recorded which). This chain uses TRBV2 with TRBJ1-1; D is unclear. The CDR3 reads CASRDWTEAFF. In DNA form, the CDR3 reads TGTGCCAGCAGGGATTGGACTGAAGCTTTCTTT.